This T cell receptor beta chain was obtained from a study of T cells expressing NK-cell markers. Whole-study context: It was sorted CD3+CD56+NKG2C+, CD3+CD56+NKG2C- and CD3+CD56-NKG2C+ T cells that supplied the TCR beta repertoires. Broader study findings: Expanded NKG2C+ T cell clones were not confirmed as HCMV-specific.

Concerning this clonotype itself: The target antigen is unknown.

TCRdb re-called the 5' RACE reads; every CDR3 protein appears as one record, without DNA. This specimen shows about 160,000 distinct CDR3 sequences; the ten leading clones hold 20%. CDR3 length: 15 amino acids. Germline V lookup: CDR1 LNHDA, CDR2 SQIVND (reference sequence). Sequences were obtained from blood T cells: a sorted CD56 or NKG2C T cell subset, CD4+ or CD8+ T cells, or bulk PBMC T cells (not recorded which). The sequence was collected from a man aged 18 to 69 in good health. V usage is TRBV19 and J usage is TRBJ2-7; without DNA, the TCRdb call of TRBD1 cannot be checked. The CDR3: CASSLPGQGIYEQYF.